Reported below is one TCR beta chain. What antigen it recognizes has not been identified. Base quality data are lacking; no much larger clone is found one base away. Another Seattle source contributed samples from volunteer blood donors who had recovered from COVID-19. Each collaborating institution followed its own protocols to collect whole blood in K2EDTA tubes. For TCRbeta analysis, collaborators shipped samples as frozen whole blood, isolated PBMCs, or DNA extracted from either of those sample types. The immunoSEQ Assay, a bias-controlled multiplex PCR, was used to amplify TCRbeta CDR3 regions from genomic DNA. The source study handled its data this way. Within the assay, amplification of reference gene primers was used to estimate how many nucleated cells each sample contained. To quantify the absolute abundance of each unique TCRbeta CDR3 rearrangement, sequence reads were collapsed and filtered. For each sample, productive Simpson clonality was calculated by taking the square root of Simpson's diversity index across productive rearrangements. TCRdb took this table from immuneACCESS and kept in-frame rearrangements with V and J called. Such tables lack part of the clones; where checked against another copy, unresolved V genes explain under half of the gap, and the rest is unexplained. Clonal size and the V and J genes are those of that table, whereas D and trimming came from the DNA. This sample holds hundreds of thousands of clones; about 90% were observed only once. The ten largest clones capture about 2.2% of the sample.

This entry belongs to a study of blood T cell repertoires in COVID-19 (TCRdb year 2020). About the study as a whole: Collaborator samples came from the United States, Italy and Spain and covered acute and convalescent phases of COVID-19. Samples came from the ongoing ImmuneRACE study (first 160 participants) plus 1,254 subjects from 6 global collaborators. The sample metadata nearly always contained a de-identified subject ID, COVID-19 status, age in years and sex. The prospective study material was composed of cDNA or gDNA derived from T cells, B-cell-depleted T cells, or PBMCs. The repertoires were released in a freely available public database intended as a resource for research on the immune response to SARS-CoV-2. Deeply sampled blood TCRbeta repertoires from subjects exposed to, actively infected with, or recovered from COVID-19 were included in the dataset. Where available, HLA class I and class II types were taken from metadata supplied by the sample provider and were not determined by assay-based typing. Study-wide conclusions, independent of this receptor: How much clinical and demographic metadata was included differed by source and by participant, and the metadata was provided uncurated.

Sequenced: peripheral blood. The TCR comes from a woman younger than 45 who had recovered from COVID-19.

The CDR3 protein sequence reads: CASSSRWLASRTGELFF. DNA sequence: TGTGCCAGCAGCTCTCGTTGGCTAGCGAGTCGCACCGGGGAGCTGTTTTTT. Recombination connected TRBV7-2 to TRBJ2-2; the D region possibly corresponds to TRBD2 (6 bases align). At the junction V is shortened by 4 bases and J by 4 bases, with 19 bases in between. Per the germline V gene, SGHTA is the CDR1 and FQGNSA is the CDR2. The CDR3 holds 17 amino acids from the cysteine to the phenylalanine. Solely the CDR3 DNA is kept, with 51 bases framed from the first base.